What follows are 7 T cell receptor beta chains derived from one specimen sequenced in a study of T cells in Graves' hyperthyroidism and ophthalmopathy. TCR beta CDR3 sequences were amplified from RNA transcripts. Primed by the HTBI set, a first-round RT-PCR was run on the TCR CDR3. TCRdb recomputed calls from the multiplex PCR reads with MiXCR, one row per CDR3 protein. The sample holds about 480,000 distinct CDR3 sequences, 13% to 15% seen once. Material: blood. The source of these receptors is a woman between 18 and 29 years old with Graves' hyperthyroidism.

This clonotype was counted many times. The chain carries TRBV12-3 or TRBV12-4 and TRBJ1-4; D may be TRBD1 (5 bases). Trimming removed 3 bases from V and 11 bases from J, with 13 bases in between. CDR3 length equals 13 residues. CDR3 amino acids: CASSLGPGGKLFF. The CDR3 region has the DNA TGTGCCAGCAGTTTGGGGCCTGGGGGGAAACTGTTTTTT.

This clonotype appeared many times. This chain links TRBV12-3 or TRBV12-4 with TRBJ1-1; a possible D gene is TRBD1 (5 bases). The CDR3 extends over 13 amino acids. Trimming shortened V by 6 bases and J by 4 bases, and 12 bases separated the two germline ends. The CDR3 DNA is TGTGCCAGCAGCCCTAACGGGGGCACTGAAGCTTTCTTT. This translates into CASSPNGGTEAFF.

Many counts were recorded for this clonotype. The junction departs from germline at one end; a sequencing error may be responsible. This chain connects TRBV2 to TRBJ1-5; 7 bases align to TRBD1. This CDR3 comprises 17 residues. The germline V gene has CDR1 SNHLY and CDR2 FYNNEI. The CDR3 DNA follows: TGTGCCAGCAGTAAAGCGGGACAGCCTTATAGCAATCAGCCCCAGCATTTT. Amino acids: CASSKAGQPYSNQPQHF. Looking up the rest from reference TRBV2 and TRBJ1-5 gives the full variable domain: EPEVTQTPSHQVTQMGQEVILRCVPISNHLYFYWYRQILGQKVEFLVSFYNNEISEKSEIFDDQFSVERPDGSNFTLKIRSTKLEDSAMYFCASSKAGQPYSNQPQHFGDGTRLSIL.

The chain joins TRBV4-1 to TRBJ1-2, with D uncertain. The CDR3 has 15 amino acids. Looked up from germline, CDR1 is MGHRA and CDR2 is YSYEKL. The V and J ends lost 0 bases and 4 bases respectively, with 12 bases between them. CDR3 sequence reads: CASSQDLVFLYGYTF. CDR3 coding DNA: TGCGCCAGCAGCCAAGATTTAGTTTTCCTCTATGGCTACACCTTC.

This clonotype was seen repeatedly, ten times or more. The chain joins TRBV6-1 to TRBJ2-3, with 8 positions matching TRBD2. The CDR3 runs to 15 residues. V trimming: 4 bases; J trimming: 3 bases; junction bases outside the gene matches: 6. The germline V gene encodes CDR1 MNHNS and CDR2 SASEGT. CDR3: CASSAGLAKTDTQYF. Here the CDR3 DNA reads TGTGCCAGCAGTGCTGGACTAGCTAAGACAGATACGCAGTATTTT.

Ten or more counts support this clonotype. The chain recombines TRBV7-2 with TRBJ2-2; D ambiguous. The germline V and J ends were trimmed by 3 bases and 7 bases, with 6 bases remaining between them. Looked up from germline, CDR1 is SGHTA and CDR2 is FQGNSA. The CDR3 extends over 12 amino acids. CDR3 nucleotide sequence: TGTGCCAGCAGCTTTTTGGACGGGGAGCTGTTTTTT. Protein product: CASSFLDGELFF. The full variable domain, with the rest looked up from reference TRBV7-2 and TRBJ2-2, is GAGVSQSPSNKVTEKGKDVELRCDPISGHTALYWYRQSLGQGLEFLIYFQGNSAPDKSGLPSDRFSAERTGGSVSTLTIQRTQQEDSAVYLCASSFLDGELFFGEGSRLTVL.

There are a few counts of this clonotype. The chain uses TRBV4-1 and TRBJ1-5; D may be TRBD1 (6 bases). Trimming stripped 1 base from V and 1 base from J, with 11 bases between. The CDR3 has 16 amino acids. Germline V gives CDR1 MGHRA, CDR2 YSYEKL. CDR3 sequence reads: CASSQVGTNSNQPQHF. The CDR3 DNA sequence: TGCGCCAGCAGCCAAGTCGGGACAAACAGCAATCAGCCCCAGCATTTT.